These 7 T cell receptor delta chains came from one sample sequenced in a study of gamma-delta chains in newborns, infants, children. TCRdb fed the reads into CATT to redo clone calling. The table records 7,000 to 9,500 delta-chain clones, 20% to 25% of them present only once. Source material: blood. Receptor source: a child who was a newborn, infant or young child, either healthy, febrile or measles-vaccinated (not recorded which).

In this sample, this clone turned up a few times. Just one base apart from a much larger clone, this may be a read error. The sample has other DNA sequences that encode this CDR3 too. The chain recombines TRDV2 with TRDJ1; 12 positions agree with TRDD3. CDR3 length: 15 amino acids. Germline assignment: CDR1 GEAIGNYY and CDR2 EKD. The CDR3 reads CACEYLGDTADKLIF. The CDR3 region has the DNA TGTGCCTGTGAATATCTGGGGGATACGGCCGATAAACTCATCTTC.

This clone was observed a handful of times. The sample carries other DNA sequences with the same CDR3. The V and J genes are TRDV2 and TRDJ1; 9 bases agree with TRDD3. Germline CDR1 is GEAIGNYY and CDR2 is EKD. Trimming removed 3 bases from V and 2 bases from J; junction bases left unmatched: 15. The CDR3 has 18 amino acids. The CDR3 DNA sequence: TGTGCCTGTGACGGGATTATTCATACTGGGGGAAATACCGATAAACTCATCTTT. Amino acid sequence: CACDGIIHTGGNTDKLIF.

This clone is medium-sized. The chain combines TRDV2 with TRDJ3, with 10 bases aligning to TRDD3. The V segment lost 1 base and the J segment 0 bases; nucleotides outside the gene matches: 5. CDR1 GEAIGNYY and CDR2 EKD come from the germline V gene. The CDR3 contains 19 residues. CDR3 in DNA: TGTGCCTGTGACACGTTGGGGGATACAACCTCCTGGGACACCCGACAGATGTTTTTC. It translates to CACDTLGDTTSWDTRQMFF.

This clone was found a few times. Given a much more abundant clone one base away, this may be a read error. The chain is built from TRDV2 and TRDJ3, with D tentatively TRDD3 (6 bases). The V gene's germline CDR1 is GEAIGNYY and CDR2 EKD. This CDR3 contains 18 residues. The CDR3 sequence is CACGTVLGPSWDTRQMFF. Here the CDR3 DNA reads TGTGCCTGTGGCACCGTCCTGGGGCCCTCCTGGGACACCCGACAGATGTTTTTC.

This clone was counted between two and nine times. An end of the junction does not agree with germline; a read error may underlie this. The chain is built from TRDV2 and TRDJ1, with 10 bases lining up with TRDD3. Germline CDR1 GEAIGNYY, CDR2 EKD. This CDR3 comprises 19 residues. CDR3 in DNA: TGTGCCCGTGACACCGTGTCCAAGCTGGGGGATATTTGGACCGATAAACTCATCTTT. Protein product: CARDTVSKLGDIWTDKLIF.

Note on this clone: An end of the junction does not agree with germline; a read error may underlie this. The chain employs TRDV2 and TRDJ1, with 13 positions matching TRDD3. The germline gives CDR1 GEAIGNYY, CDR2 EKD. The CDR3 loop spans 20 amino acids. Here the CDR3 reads CACDTVKRSPVLGDTRKLIF. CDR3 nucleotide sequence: TGTGCCTGTGACACCGTTAAAAGGTCCCCGGTACTGGGGGATACGCGCAAACTCATCTTC.

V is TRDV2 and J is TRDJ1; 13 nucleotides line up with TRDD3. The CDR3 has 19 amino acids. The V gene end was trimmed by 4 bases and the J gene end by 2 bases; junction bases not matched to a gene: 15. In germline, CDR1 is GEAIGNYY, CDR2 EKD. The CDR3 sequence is CACDLLGDTRVSGTDKLIF. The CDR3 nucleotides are TGTGCCTGTGATTTACTGGGGGATACGCGGGTGTCGGGAACCGATAAACTCATCTTT.